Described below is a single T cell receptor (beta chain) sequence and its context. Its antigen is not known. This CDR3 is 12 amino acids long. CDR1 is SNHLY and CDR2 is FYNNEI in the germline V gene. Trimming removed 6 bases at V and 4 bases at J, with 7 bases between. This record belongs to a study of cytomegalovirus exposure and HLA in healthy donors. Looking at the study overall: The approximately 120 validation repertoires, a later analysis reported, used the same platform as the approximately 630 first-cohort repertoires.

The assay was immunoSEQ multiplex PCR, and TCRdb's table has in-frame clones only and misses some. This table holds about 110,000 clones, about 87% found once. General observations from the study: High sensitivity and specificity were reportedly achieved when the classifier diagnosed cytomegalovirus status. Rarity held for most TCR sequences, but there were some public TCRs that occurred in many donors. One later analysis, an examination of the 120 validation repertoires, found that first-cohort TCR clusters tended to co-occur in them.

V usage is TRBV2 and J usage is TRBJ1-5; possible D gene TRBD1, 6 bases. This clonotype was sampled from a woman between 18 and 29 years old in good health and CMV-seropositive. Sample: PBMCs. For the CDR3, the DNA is TGTGCCAGCAGCAGGGGAAATCAGCCCCAGCATTTT. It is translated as CASSRGNQPQHF. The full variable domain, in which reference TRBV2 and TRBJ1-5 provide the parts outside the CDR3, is EPEVTQTPSHQVTQMGQEVILRCVPISNHLYFYWYRQILGQKVEFLVSFYNNEISEKSEIFDDQFSVERPDGSNFTLKIRSTKLEDSAMYFCASSRGNQPQHFGDGTRLSIL.